Listed below are T cell receptor beta chains from one sample, sequenced in a study of blood T cells in healthy people across ages. TCRdb reanalysed the 5' RACE reads using MiXCR and keeps one entry per CDR3 protein. Among about a million distinct CDR3 sequences listed, around two fifths were seen once. The source material was blood. The receptors stem from a man aged 18 to 30 in good health. The CDR3 runs from the conserved cysteine through the conserved F or W. Each record gives: CDR3 DNA, CDR3 protein, clone size, J gene, V gene, D gene. The D gene is left open where the match is weak. Clone size is shown for a subset of rows, as once, few, many or a class of expanded clone.

CDR3nt: TGTGCCAGCAGCTTAGGCGGGGGGGGTGAAGCTTTCTTT; CDR3aa: CASSLGGGGEAFF; abundance: few; j_gene: TRBJ1-1; v_gene: TRBV7-9; d_gene: .
CDR3nt: TGTGCCAGCAAGGTTACAGGGGTCAGGGTTTTGGCAGATACGCAGTATTTT; CDR3aa: CASKVTGVRVLADTQYF; abundance: .; j_gene: TRBJ2-3; v_gene: TRBV27; d_gene: TRBD1
CDR3nt: TGTGCCAGCAGCTTACTTAGCGCTAGCGCCGGGGGGGAGCAGTACTTC; CDR3aa: CASSLLSASAGGEQYF; abundance: .; j_gene: TRBJ2-7; v_gene: TRBV7-6; d_gene: TRBD2
CDR3nt: TGTGCCAGCAGCGTAGGGACAGGAATACATCAGCCCCAGCATTTT; CDR3aa: CASSVGTGIHQPQHF; abundance: few; j_gene: TRBJ1-5; v_gene: TRBV9; d_gene: TRBD1
CDR3nt: TGTGCCAGCATAGGTGCGAGCACTGAAGCTTTCTTT; CDR3aa: CASIGASTEAFF; abundance: .; j_gene: TRBJ1-1; v_gene: TRBV6-1; d_gene: .
CDR3nt: TGTGCCAGCAGCGTGGTAGCGGAGGACAATGAGCAGTTCTTC; CDR3aa: CASSVVAEDNEQFF; abundance: few; j_gene: TRBJ2-1; v_gene: TRBV9; d_gene: .
CDR3nt: TGTGCCATCAGTACACAGGGGGCTGGCGAGCAGTACTTC; CDR3aa: CAISTQGAGEQYF; abundance: many; j_gene: TRBJ2-7; v_gene: TRBV10-3; d_gene: TRBD1
CDR3nt: TGTGCCCGCAGCCCCCGGGACCCTACATCTGGAAACACCATATATTTT; CDR3aa: CARSPRDPTSGNTIYF; abundance: .; j_gene: TRBJ1-3; v_gene: TRBV4-2; d_gene: .
CDR3nt: TGCGCCAGCAGCCAAGTCGGCCGGGAGCTGTTTTTT; CDR3aa: CASSQVGRELFF; abundance: .; j_gene: TRBJ2-2; v_gene: TRBV4-1; d_gene: .
CDR3nt: TGTGCCAGCAGTTTTGTGTTTGGCTACACCTTC; CDR3aa: CASSFVFGYTF; abundance: few; j_gene: TRBJ1-2; v_gene: TRBV28; d_gene: .
CDR3nt: TGTGCCAGCAGCTTACGCGGCCGTTCGGCCACTGAAGCTTTCTTT; CDR3aa: CASSLRGRSATEAFF; abundance: .; j_gene: TRBJ1-1; v_gene: TRBV7-2; d_gene: .
CDR3nt: TGTGCCAGCAGCCAGGAGAGCGGGGGGGCGTCGCAGTTCTTC; CDR3aa: CASSQESGGASQFF; abundance: .; j_gene: TRBJ2-1; v_gene: TRBV14; d_gene: TRBD2
CDR3nt: TGTGCCAGCAGTTCCTACACCGGGGAGCTGTTTTTT; CDR3aa: CASSSYTGELFF; abundance: many; j_gene: TRBJ2-2; v_gene: TRBV7-2; d_gene: .
CDR3nt: TGTGCCAGCAGCCAAGGGACAGGGGACGTCAATGAGCAGTTCTTC; CDR3aa: CASSQGTGDVNEQFF; abundance: .; j_gene: TRBJ2-1; v_gene: TRBV4-2; d_gene: TRBD1
CDR3nt: TGCGCCAGCAGCTTAGACAAAGAGACCCAGTACTTC; CDR3aa: CASSLDKETQYF; abundance: many; j_gene: TRBJ2-5; v_gene: TRBV5-1; d_gene: .
CDR3nt: TGTGCCAGCAGTTTTGAGTGGGGGCTCAATCAGCCCCAGCATTTT; CDR3aa: CASSFEWGLNQPQHF; abundance: .; j_gene: TRBJ1-5; v_gene: TRBV27; d_gene: .
CDR3nt: TGTGCCAGCAGCATGACAGGATTCGGACAGCCCCAGCATTTT; CDR3aa: CASSMTGFGQPQHF; abundance: .; j_gene: TRBJ1-5; v_gene: TRBV7-9; d_gene: .
CDR3nt: TGTGCCAGCAGCTTAGCCCGAACAGGGAATACAGATACGCAGTATTTT; CDR3aa: CASSLARTGNTDTQYF; abundance: .; j_gene: TRBJ2-3; v_gene: TRBV7-6; d_gene: .
CDR3nt: TGCGCCAGCAGCCAAGATTGGAGGGGCGTTGGTTCTGGAAACACCATATATTTT; CDR3aa: CASSQDWRGVGSGNTIYF; abundance: .; j_gene: TRBJ1-3; v_gene: TRBV4-3; d_gene: .
CDR3nt: TGCAGCGTTGGAAGAGTAGAGTCCTACAATGAGCAGTTCTTC; CDR3aa: CSVGRVESYNEQFF; abundance: .; j_gene: TRBJ2-1; v_gene: TRBV29-1; d_gene: .
CDR3nt: TGTGCCAGCAGCTTGGCCGGCAGGGCTGGTGAAAAACTGTTTTTT; CDR3aa: CASSLAGRAGEKLFF; abundance: few; j_gene: TRBJ1-4; v_gene: TRBV5-4; d_gene: .
CDR3nt: TGTGCCAGCAGCTTAGGACGGGGGATTTCACCCCTCCACTTT; CDR3aa: CASSLGRGISPLHF; abundance: .; j_gene: TRBJ1-6; v_gene: TRBV7-2; d_gene: .
CDR3nt: TGCAGTGCTAGCAGTCTAGCGCAGTCTGAGCAGTACTTC; CDR3aa: CSASSLAQSEQYF; abundance: .; j_gene: TRBJ2-7; v_gene: TRBV20-1; d_gene: .
CDR3nt: TGTGCCAGCAGCTTAACAGGGGTCAATCAGCCCCAGCATTTT; CDR3aa: CASSLTGVNQPQHF; abundance: many; j_gene: TRBJ1-5; v_gene: TRBV12-3/TRBV12-4; d_gene: TRBD1
CDR3nt: TGTGCCAGCAGCCAGGCGACCTTGAACACTGAAGCTTTCTTT; CDR3aa: CASSQATLNTEAFF; abundance: .; j_gene: TRBJ1-1; v_gene: TRBV4-2; d_gene: .
CDR3nt: TGTGCCAGCGCCCCCACCGCCGGGACAGCTAATGAAAAACTGTTTTTT; CDR3aa: CASAPTAGTANEKLFF; abundance: .; j_gene: TRBJ1-4; v_gene: TRBV28; d_gene: TRBD1
CDR3nt: TGTGCCAGCGGACCTAGCGGGGTCTACAATGGGCAGTACTTC; CDR3aa: CASGPSGVYNGQYF; abundance: .; j_gene: TRBJ2-5; v_gene: TRBV9; d_gene: TRBD2
CDR3nt: TGTGCCAGCAGCCCAATACAGGGAACTAATGAAAAACTGTTTTTT; CDR3aa: CASSPIQGTNEKLFF; abundance: few; j_gene: TRBJ1-4; v_gene: TRBV14; d_gene: .
CDR3nt: TGTGCCAGCAGCCACTCCCTAGAGGGGACAGCGGGTACGCAGTATTTT; CDR3aa: CASSHSLEGTAGTQYF; abundance: .; j_gene: TRBJ2-3; v_gene: TRBV4-2; d_gene: .
CDR3nt: TGCAGCGTTGCCGGGACAGGGATTTACTACGAGCAGTACTTC; CDR3aa: CSVAGTGIYYEQYF; abundance: .; j_gene: TRBJ2-7; v_gene: TRBV29-1; d_gene: TRBD1
CDR3nt: TGTGCCTGGAGTAGACCCATACCCTACGAGCAGTACTTC; CDR3aa: CAWSRPIPYEQYF; abundance: .; j_gene: TRBJ2-7; v_gene: TRBV30; d_gene: .
CDR3nt: TGCAGCGTTGGAGGGAATACGCAGTATTTT; CDR3aa: CSVGGNTQYF; abundance: .; j_gene: TRBJ2-3; v_gene: TRBV29-1; d_gene: .
CDR3nt: TGTGCCATCAGTGAGTCAGAGGGAAAGTCCTACAATGAGCAGTTCTTC; CDR3aa: CAISESEGKSYNEQFF; abundance: few; j_gene: TRBJ2-1; v_gene: TRBV10-3; d_gene: .
CDR3nt: TGCGCCAGCAGCCCATCGGTGGGGCGGCAGAACACTGAAGCTTTCTTT; CDR3aa: CASSPSVGRQNTEAFF; abundance: .; j_gene: TRBJ1-1; v_gene: TRBV5-1; d_gene: .
CDR3nt: TGCAGTGCCCAGGGAGCGTACGGAACGAACACTGAAGCTTTCTTT; CDR3aa: CSAQGAYGTNTEAFF; abundance: few; j_gene: TRBJ1-1; v_gene: TRBV20-1; d_gene: .
CDR3nt: TGTGCCACCAGTGATTCGTCGAAATCCAATGAGCAGTTCTTC; CDR3aa: CATSDSSKSNEQFF; abundance: .; j_gene: TRBJ2-1; v_gene: TRBV24-1; d_gene: .
CDR3nt: TGTGCCAGCAGCCAAGATCCGTCCGGGACAGGGAACTACGAGCAGTACTTC; CDR3aa: CASSQDPSGTGNYEQYF; abundance: .; j_gene: TRBJ2-7; v_gene: TRBV3-1; d_gene: TRBD1
CDR3nt: TGTGCCAGCAGTTCTTTAGACAGGTCGGAAGCTTTCTTT; CDR3aa: CASSSLDRSEAFF; abundance: .; j_gene: TRBJ1-1; v_gene: TRBV12-3/TRBV12-4; d_gene: .
CDR3nt: TGTGCCAGCGGCAAGGGTGGACGGGGGTACAATGATCAGTTCTTC; CDR3aa: CASGKGGRGYNDQFF; abundance: .; j_gene: TRBJ2-1; v_gene: TRBV21-1; d_gene: .
CDR3nt: TGTGCCAGCAGTCCCCTGGTGTATCAGGGAGATACGCAGTATTTT; CDR3aa: CASSPLVYQGDTQYF; abundance: .; j_gene: TRBJ2-3; v_gene: TRBV12-3/TRBV12-4; d_gene: .